The rows below give T cell receptor beta chains drawn from one sample of a study of blood T cell repertoires in COVID-19. The table came from immunoSEQ multiplex PCR; TCRdb's copy has only in-frame clones and leaves some out. Of 30,000 to 40,000 clones detected, roughly 90% appear once; the ten largest clones hold roughly an eighth. Sequenced material: peripheral blood. These TCRs come from a human donor with active COVID-19. The donor label of this sample is uncertain. Both conserved end residues are part of each CDR3. The D gene is left open where the match is weak. Size values are once, few and many counts, or a class for expanded clones, and some rows have none.

>TRBV9|15|TRBJ2-1|NA|NA
CASSERDWVYNEQFF
TGTGCCAGCAGCGAACGGGACTGGGTTTATAATGAGCAGTTCTTC
>TRBV7-9|14|TRBJ2-7|TRBD1|medium-sized
CASSRQGTAYEQYF
TGTGCCAGCAGCCGACAGGGGACGGCCTACGAGCAGTACTTC
>TRBV12-3/TRBV12-4|13|TRBJ2-1|TRBD1|NA
CASSANRGYEQFF
TGTGCCAGCAGTGCAAACAGGGGATATGAGCAGTTCTTC
>TRBV6-5|15|TRBJ1-5|TRBD1|NA
CATREDRGNNQPQHF
TGTGCCACCCGGGAGGACAGGGGAAACAATCAGCCCCAGCATTTT
>TRBV5-6|12|TRBJ1-1|NA|NA
CASSLGQLEAFF
TGTGCCAGCAGCTTGGGACAGCTAGAAGCTTTCTTT
>TRBV9|14|TRBJ1-1|NA|NA
CASSVLSGNTEAFF
TGTGCCAGCAGCGTATTATCGGGGAACACTGAAGCTTTCTTT
>TRBV6-6|14|TRBJ1-2|TRBD1|NA
CASTYRGYSGGYTF
TGTGCCAGCACCTACAGGGGGTATTCGGGTGGCTACACCTTC
>TRBV9|13|TRBJ1-2|NA|NA
CASSEQEGDGYTF
TGTGCCAGCAGCGAACAGGAGGGCGATGGCTACACCTTC
>TRBV7-9|14|TRBJ1-3|NA|NA
CASSPPYVGNTIYF
TGTGCCAGCAGCCCCCCCTATGTTGGAAACACCATATATTTT
>TRBV11-2|14|TRBJ2-7|NA|NA
CASSLFRGGHEQYF
TGTGCCAGCAGCTTATTCAGGGGTGGCCACGAGCAGTACTTC
>TRBV6-2/TRBV6-3|12|TRBJ2-7|NA|NA
CASSQKTYEQYF
TGTGCCAGCAGTCAAAAAACCTACGAGCAGTACTTC
>TRBV6-6|16|TRBJ2-3|TRBD1|NA
CASSKLQQGSTDTQYF
TGTGCCAGCAGTAAGTTACAACAGGGGAGCACAGATACGCAGTATTTT